The clone carrying this T cell receptor beta chain showed up just once. Peripheral blood CD8+ and CD4+ T cells were profiled by TCR beta sequencing. The controls were healthy donors who were matched for age and sex. TEMRA cells were FACS-enriched, while CD8+ and CD4+ T cells were negatively isolated. Per germline, CDR1 GTSNPN and CDR2 SVGIG (reference sequence). The CDR3 runs 16 residues. Losses at the gene ends were 1 base for V and 3 bases for J; bases not matched to a gene: 11. Random hexamers were used to reverse transcribe the RNA input (roughly 0.5 to 1 ug). A multiplex approach, immunoSEQ multiplex PCR, amplified TCR beta CDR3 across 54 Vbeta and 13 Jbeta. In TCRdb, the immunoSEQ multiplex PCR reads were re-called with MiXCR into one record per CDR3 protein. This table has 140,000 to 150,000 distinct CDR3 sequences, approximately 94% appearing once. The data were taken from a study of CD8 T cells in Susac syndrome.

V and J are TRBV30 and TRBJ2-7; the match to TRBD1 covers 8 bases. Sequenced input: CD4+ T cells from PBMCs. The origin of this receptor is a human donor in good health. The CDR3 sequence is CAWSAPGTGLNYEQYF. In nucleotides, the CDR3 is TGTGCCTGGAGTGCACCGGGGACAGGATTAAACTACGAGCAGTACTTC.